This entry lists 8 T cell receptor beta chains sequenced from one sample in a study of T cell responses to AZD1222 COVID-19 vaccine. Sequencing was performed with immunoSEQ multiplex PCR; in TCRdb, only in-frame clones are kept and a portion is missing. The sample has some 130,000 clones, 70% to 90% seen once. The input for sequencing was peripheral blood, taken 28 days after the second AZD1222 dose. The receptors derive from an adult who received the AZD1222 COVID-19 vaccine.

The chain carries TRBV5-5 and TRBJ2-7; TRBD2 is a possible D gene (5 bases). With 3 bases removed from V and 2 bases from J, the gap between germline ends came to 15 bases. This CDR3 contains 15 residues. Looked up from germline, CDR1 is SGHKS and CDR2 is YYEKEE (reference sequence). CDR3 loop: CASSSRPGEAYEQYF. As DNA, the CDR3 is TGTGCCAGCAGCTCTAGACCCGGGGAAGCCTACGAGCAGTACTTC.

V and J are TRBV5-1 and TRBJ2-3, with D possibly being TRBD1 (5 bases). Trimming stripped 0 bases from V and 5 bases from J, with 10 bases between. The CDR3 extends over 14 amino acids. The germline V gene encodes CDR1 SGHRS and CDR2 YFSETQ. The CDR3 sequence: CASSLGSTEDTQYF. The CDR3, as DNA: TGCGCCAGCAGCTTGGGGTCGACAGAAGATACGCAGTATTTT.

The chain couples TRBV4-2 to TRBJ1-5; 8 bases are a match to TRBD1. V gave up 4 bases and J gave up 9 bases; unmatched junction bases: 14. The CDR3 runs to 16 residues. CDR1 is LGHNA and CDR2 is YNFKEQ in the germline V gene. The CDR3 DNA follows: TGTGCCAGCAGCCCTAGTGCTGGACAGGGATTGATGCCCCAGCATTTT. This sequence encodes CASSPSAGQGLMPQHF.

The chain recombines TRBV11-2 with TRBJ1-2; possible D gene TRBD1, 5 bases. Looked up from germline, CDR1 is SGHAT and CDR2 is FQNNGV. V lost 1 base, J lost 0 bases, and 6 bases lay in between. The CDR3 spans 14 residues. In DNA form, the CDR3 reads TGTGCCAGCAGCTTAGCGGGGGCTAACTATGGCTACACCTTC. Protein sequence: CASSLAGANYGYTF.

The CDR3 DNA follows: TGTGCCAGCAGCCACCATACAGATACGCAGTATTTT. This codes for CASSHHTDTQYF. V and J are TRBV3-1 (or the pseudogene TRBV3-2) and TRBJ2-3, with D unclear. V was clipped by 3 bases and J by 3 bases, with 4 bases between them. This CDR3 is 12 amino acids long. CDR1 is LGHDT and CDR2 is YNNKEL in the germline V gene (reference sequence).

This chain joins TRBV2 and TRBJ2-7, with D possibly called TRBD1 or TRBD2 (5 bases each). This CDR3 comprises 15 residues. V was pared by 4 bases and J by 0 bases, with 13 bases between. Germline CDR1 is SNHLY and CDR2 is FYNNEI. CDR3 in amino acids: CASSAQYGGSYEQYF. CDR3 sequence (DNA): TGTGCCAGCAGTGCCCAATATGGGGGCTCCTACGAGCAGTACTTC.

The gene calls are TRBV6-6 and TRBJ1-2, with D maybe TRBD1 (5 bases). The germline V and J ends were trimmed by 4 bases and 8 bases, with 20 bases remaining between them. Germline-derived CDR1 and CDR2 are MNHNY and SVGAGI (reference sequence). The CDR3 has 15 residues. The CDR3 region has the DNA TGTGCCAGCAGTTCCGAAACAGGAGGGCTCGGAGGCTACACCTTC. Translated: CASSSETGGLGGYTF.

The chain is built from TRBV30 and TRBJ1-5; D gene ambiguous. The germline V and J ends were trimmed by 3 bases and 0 bases, with 12 bases remaining between them. CDR3 length: 15 residues. Germline values: CDR1 GTSNPN, CDR2 SVGIG (reference sequence). The CDR3: CAWSAGRYSNQPQHF. CDR3 sequence (DNA): TGTGCCTGGAGCGCCGGACGGTATAGCAATCAGCCCCAGCATTTT.